This entry concerns a single TCR beta chain. Its antigen specificity is not known. No base quality values were provided; no much bigger clone lies one nucleotide off. Separate from the roughly 650-subject first cohort, the validation cohort of over 90 subjects was the group to which the donors belonged. The library relied on the immunoSEQ multiplex PCR assay. The original methods were these. A statistical classification framework was built to diagnose cytomegalovirus status from the catalog of TCR beta chain sequences. Here the immuneACCESS table is served through TCRdb, limited to in-frame sequences with V and J called. Missing clones are a known gap in these copies; in checked studies unresolved V genes cover under half, and the rest lacks a known reason. For V, J and clone size, that table is used; D and trimming come from the DNA. Recorded for this sample are around 160,000 clones; roughly nine tenths of them occurred a single time. The ten largest clones represent around 3.1% of the sample.

The sample belongs to a study of cytomegalovirus exposure and HLA in healthy donors (dated by TCRdb to 2017 to 2019). Describing the broader study: According to a later analysis, the 120 or so validation repertoires were produced on the same platform as the 666 repertoires of the first cohort. The study aimed to test whether cataloging public T cell receptors could reveal signatures of past pathogen exposure. In addition to the first cohort of 666 subjects, a separate validation cohort of 120 different subjects was used. To predict cytomegalovirus infection status, the study brought together high-throughput TCR immunosequencing, statistical association of individual TCRs with disease status, and machine learning.

Summary of the overall study and its limitations: Three of the identified cytomegalovirus-associated TCR beta chains were confirmed in vitro to be specific for cytomegalovirus antigens. The validation cohort had no HLA typing available for a later analysis, so co-occurrence within that cohort was assessed over all 120 or so repertoires. In the study, approximately 160 TCR beta chains were listed as associated with cytomegalovirus. Most TCR sequences were seen in very few donors, while some public TCRs were found in many individuals. Subsequent analysis determined that TCRs grouped into clusters in the first cohort also showed a tendency toward co-occurrence across the 120 validation repertoires, and 94% of cluster scores exceeded 0. According to the authors, the approach could potentially be generalized to other disease states and immunological phenotypes. The classifier was reported to diagnose cytomegalovirus status with high specificity and sensitivity in both the original and validation cohorts.

The specimen sequenced was PBMCs. The sequence was collected from a woman younger than 30 in good health and CMV-seropositive.

The encoded CDR3 is CAWRGGGYEQYF. DNA sequence: TGTGCCTGGAGGGGAGGGGGCTACGAGCAGTACTTC. The chain joins TRBV30 to TRBJ2-7; tentative D gene TRBD2, with 7 bases matching. The CDR3 spans 12 residues, from the cysteine through the phenylalanine. Left in the record is the CDR3 DNA by itself, 36 bases read in frame from the first base. CDR1 is given as GTSNPN and CDR2 as SVGIG, both from the germline V gene (reference sequence). The junction shows trimming of 3 bases on V and 3 bases on J, plus 9 bases between the germline ends.